The rows below give T cell receptor beta chains drawn from one sample of a study of blood T cell repertoires in COVID-19. Repertoires were generated with immunoSEQ multiplex PCR, while TCRdb's copy carries only in-frame clones and drops some. The sample holds roughly 250,000 clones, roughly 86% seen once. The sample was PBMCs or T cells enriched from blood (not recorded which). These receptor sequences come from a young woman with acute COVID-19. Each CDR3 is given with its conserved first and last residue. The D gene is left open where the match is weak. Size values are once, few and many counts, or a class for expanded clones, and some rows have none.

D gene	V gene	clone size	J gene	CDR3 protein	CDR3 DNA
-	TRBV3-1/TRBV3-2	-	TRBJ1-2	CASSQDEGSNLVYGYTF	TGTGCCAGCAGCCAAGATGAAGGGAGCAACCTTGTCTATGGCTACACCTTC
TRBD1	TRBV6-5	-	TRBJ1-6	CASSSGQGVSPLHF	TGTGCCAGCAGTTCCGGACAGGGGGTTTCACCCCTCCACTTT
-	TRBV5-8	-	TRBJ1-1	CASRGGEKDTEAFF	TGTGCCAGCAGAGGCGGGGAAAAGGACACTGAAGCTTTCTTT
-	TRBV5-1	few	TRBJ2-7	CASSLEGQGSYEQYF	TGCGCCAGCAGCTTGGAGGGCCAGGGGTCCTACGAGCAGTACTTC
-	TRBV27	-	TRBJ1-2	CASSLSPGVGYTF	TGTGCCAGCAGTTTATCTCCAGGGGTGGGCTACACCTTC
TRBD2	TRBV6-6	few	TRBJ2-5	CASSLTPPSGLAGGIQETQYF	TGTGCCAGCAGTCTCACACCCCCCTCGGGACTAGCGGGGGGAATACAAGAGACCCAGTACTTC
-	TRBV28	-	TRBJ1-2	CASSLGDRSYGYTF	TGTGCCAGCAGCCTCGGAGACAGGAGCTATGGCTACACCTTC
-	TRBV4-1	-	TRBJ2-2	CASSPWTTGELFF	TGCGCCAGCAGCCCGTGGACTACCGGGGAGCTGTTTTTT
-	TRBV5-1	-	TRBJ1-2	CASRATNYGYTF	TGCGCCAGCAGGGCCACTAACTATGGCTACACCTTC
-	TRBV12-3/TRBV12-4	-	TRBJ1-5	CASSLGAFQPQHF	TGTGCCAGCAGTTTGGGGGCTTTTCAGCCCCAGCATTTT
TRBD1	TRBV6-2/TRBV6-3	once	TRBJ1-4	CASSYSTQGAQDNEKLFF	TGTGCCAGCAGTTACTCGACTCAGGGGGCGCAAGATAATGAAAAACTGTTTTTT
-	TRBV5-4	-	TRBJ1-6	CASSEKIDNSPLHF	TGTGCCAGCAGCGAGAAGATAGATAATTCACCCCTCCACTTT
-	TRBV6-5	-	TRBJ1-3	CASRRGWENTIYF	TGTGCCAGCCGAAGGGGCTGGGAAAACACCATATATTTT
TRBD1	TRBV6-5	-	TRBJ1-2	CASSLGTGDGYTF	TGTGCCAGCAGCTTAGGGACAGGCGATGGCTACACCTTC
-	TRBV6-5	-	TRBJ2-5	CASSDTAQETQYF	TGTGCCAGCAGCGACACAGCCCAAGAGACCCAGTACTTC
-	TRBV10-3	-	TRBJ1-2	CAISGLVSSYGYTF	TGTGCCATCAGTGGGCTGGTGTCAAGCTATGGCTACACCTTC
-	TRBV3-1/TRBV3-2	once	TRBJ1-6	CASRRTAYNSPLHF	TGTGCCAGCAGGAGGACAGCCTATAATTCACCCCTCCACTTT
-	TRBV6-5	-	TRBJ1-1	CASSPGQLTEAFF	TGTGCCAGCAGTCCGGGACAACTAACTGAAGCTTTCTTT
TRBD1	TRBV5-1	once	TRBJ1-1	CASSLAVDRATEAFF	TGCGCCAGCAGCTTGGCCGTAGACAGGGCCACTGAAGCTTTCTTT
-	TRBV19	-	TRBJ1-1	CASSMMAFLQNTEAFF	TGTGCCAGTAGTATGATGGCATTTCTTCAGAACACTGAAGCTTTCTTT
-	TRBV29-1	many	TRBJ2-7	CSVVGGLDEQYF	TGCAGCGTGGTTGGGGGCCTAGACGAGCAGTACTTC
-	TRBV7-2	few	TRBJ2-7	CASSQRLLGGTASFYEQYF	TGTGCCAGCAGCCAAAGGTTACTGGGCGGGACGGCGTCCTTCTACGAGCAGTACTTC
-	TRBV2	few	TRBJ1-5	CASSEFLIPGDQPQHF	TGTGCCAGCAGTGAATTTTTGATTCCAGGGGATCAGCCCCAGCATTTT
-	TRBV5-6	once	TRBJ1-5	CASSLSAGEGQPQHF	TGTGCCAGCAGCTTATCCGCAGGGGAAGGTCAGCCCCAGCATTTT
TRBD1	TRBV10-3	-	TRBJ1-2	CAISEFRVTTGPRNYGYTF	TGTGCCATCAGTGAGTTCCGAGTAACGACAGGGCCTAGGAACTATGGCTACACCTTC
TRBD1	TRBV7-9	-	TRBJ1-5	CASSLGGTGRGQTQHF	TGTGCCAGCAGCTTAGGGGGGACAGGGAGGGGACAGACCCAGCATTTT
TRBD1	TRBV30	-	TRBJ1-2	CACPTGQTGGYTF	TGTGCCTGCCCGACGGGACAGACTGGAGGCTACACCTTC
-	TRBV20-1	-	TRBJ1-5	CSASRDINQPQHF	TGCAGTGCTAGTCGGGATATCAATCAGCCCCAGCATTTT
TRBD1	TRBV13	-	TRBJ1-1	CASSATGGAFF	TGTGCCAGCAGCGCCACAGGGGGGGCTTTCTTT